The entry that follows covers one T cell receptor (beta chain) sequence. The target antigen is unknown. Time point defined: cycle 4 day 1 (C4D1), after more than five weeks of nivolumab. Every patient was affected by relapse after autologous stem cell transplantation, while exposure to brentuximab vedotin was not uniform. Each best response was a complete response, a partial response or progressive disease. This sample is part of a study of PD-1 blockade in classical Hodgkin lymphoma. Whole-study findings and limits: Diminished baseline TCR diversity has been reported in newly diagnosed patients relative to healthy donors. CD4+ TCR diversity, unlike CD8+, rose significantly by C4D1.

Method: immunoSEQ multiplex PCR; TCRdb's copy keeps in-frame clones and lacks some. This sample has roughly 21,000 clones, with about 85% found just once. Between the trimmed V and J ends, which lost 2 bases and 9 bases, there was a span of 11 bases. From germline, CDR1 is SGHAT and CDR2 FQNNGV. This CDR3 region has 13 residues. The V gene is TRBV11-2, the J gene TRBJ2-1; perhaps TRBD2 as D (5 bases). The sample in question was peripheral blood mononuclear cells (PBMCs), obtained before the fourth cycle of nivolumab. This TCR was recovered from a human donor with classical Hodgkin lymphoma. CDR3 DNA: TGTGCCAGCAGCTTACCGGGAAAATCTGAGCAGTTCTTC. Its protein is CASSLPGKSEQFF.